This T cell receptor beta chain emerged from a study of T cell responses to AZD1222 COVID-19 vaccine (dated by TCRdb to the early 2020s). In terms of the full investigation: TCR sequencing covered more than 230 trial participants: nearly 210 given two doses of AZD1222 and about 26 given two doses of MenACWY control vaccine. Trial participants were enrolled into age subgroups of 18-55, 56-69 and 70-plus years, which contained around 150, 28 and 57 TCR-sequenced participants, respectively.

What the authors observed across the whole study: Most participants were white British and females outnumbered males, and the authors suggested that clonal diversity may have been underestimated. Reportedly, almost half of the unique spike-specific TCRs recognized epitopes lying outside the regions that are mutated in the B.1.351 and B.1.1.7 variants. After two AZD1222 doses, both the breadth and the depth of spike-specific TCRs were significantly higher than at day 0 and than in MenACWY recipients. In the small 56-69-year group, the increase in depth fell short of significance, most likely because of low power. No day 14 peak-response samples were available, so repertoires were characterized only after the peak T cell response. Only five or six AZD1222 recipients were SARS-CoV-2 seropositive at baseline, limiting conclusions about previously exposed vaccinees. The vaccine-associated CD4 TCRs covered the entire spike protein, and the dominant responses fell in regions 160-218 and 743-854.

Regarding this clone: Its antigen target is currently unknown. Base quality data are lacking; no much larger clone is found one base away.

The CDR3 regions of human TCRbeta chains were analyzed by immunosequencing. The original pipeline was this. Repertoire TCRs were checked for matches against a reference library of SARS-CoV-2-specific TCRs that had been generated using the MIRA antigen-specificity platform. Breadth was defined as the fraction of unique TCRs that were SARS-CoV-2-associated. Depth was defined as the fraction of total T cells that were SARS-CoV-2-associated. Using the MIRA data, each spike-specific TCR was assigned both to the spike region to which the TCR was reactive and to a CD4 or CD8 class. Log10-transformed breadth and depth values were compared by one-way ANOVA with Sidak's multiple comparisons tests. TCRdb's version of the immuneACCESS table is confined to in-frame rearrangements and falls short of the full clone set. An unresolved V gene accounts for under half of the shortfall where checked; the remainder is of unknown origin. V and J calls and clone size come straight from that table; D and trimming were deduced from the DNA. The sample yields about 77,000 clones; more than 85% were counted once. The ten largest clones capture roughly 5.1% of the sample.

The label giving this sample's time point can be read as: about 28 days (+/-7) after the second vaccine dose. AZD1222 recipients whose second dose came at about 4 weeks and those whose second dose came at about 12 weeks were combined into one group, since spike-specific TCR depth and breadth did not differ between the two schedules. Vaccinee samples were obtained from the UK trials COV001 and COV002, which included a single-blind randomized controlled phase 2/3 trial of AZD1222 (ChAdOx1 nCoV-19) in healthy adults. For TCRbeta chain sequencing, PBMC samples from trial participants were taken at day 0 and at day 28 after the second dose. Germline trimming amounts to 7 bases on V and 8 bases on J, with 7 as the count of junction bases outside the gene matches. The CDR3 holds 12 amino acids from the cysteine to the phenylalanine. Only the CDR3 DNA is retained, 36 bases long and in frame from the first base. CDR1 LNHDA and CDR2 SQIVND were looked up in the germline V gene (reference sequence).

The chain links TRBV19 with TRBJ1-2, and 7 junction bases match TRBD1. The input for sequencing was peripheral blood, taken 28 days after the second AZD1222 dose. The sequence derives from an adult who received the AZD1222 COVID-19 vaccine. The nucleotide sequence is given as TGTGCCAGTACCAGACAGGGTGGGGGCTACACCTTC. It translates as CASTRQGGGYTF.